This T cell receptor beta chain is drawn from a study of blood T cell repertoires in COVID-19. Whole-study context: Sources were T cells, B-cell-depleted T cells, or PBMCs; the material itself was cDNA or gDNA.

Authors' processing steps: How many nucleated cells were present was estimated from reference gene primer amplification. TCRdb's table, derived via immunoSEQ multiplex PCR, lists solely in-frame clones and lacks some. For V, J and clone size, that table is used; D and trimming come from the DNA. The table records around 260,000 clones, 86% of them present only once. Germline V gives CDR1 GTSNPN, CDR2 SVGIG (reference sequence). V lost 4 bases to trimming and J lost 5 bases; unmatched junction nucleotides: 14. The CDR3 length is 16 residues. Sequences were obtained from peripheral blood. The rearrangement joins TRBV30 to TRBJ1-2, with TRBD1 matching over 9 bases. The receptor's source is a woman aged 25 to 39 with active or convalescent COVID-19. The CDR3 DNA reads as TGTGCCTGGATGGGGACAGGGTGGTTGGGGGGGTATGGCTACACCTTC. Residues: CAWMGTGWLGGYGYTF.